What follows are 9 T cell receptor beta chains derived from one specimen sequenced in a study of vaccination effects on CD4 cells after COVID-19. CD4+ T cells specific for antigen were expanded with viral peptide pools by the ViraFEST assay before sequencing. Scientists isolated CD4+ T cells after a roughly ten-day culture period ended. Previously uninfected by SARS-CoV-2, the vaccine recipients also showed negative nucleocapsid antibodies. Some clones are missing from TCRdb's copy, which holds only in-frame ones; the method was immunoSEQ multiplex PCR. Of about 70,000 clones listed, approximately 80% are singletons. No cognate antigen is known for these TCRs. This specimen was CD4+ T cells from PBMCs cultured with SARS-CoV-2 spike peptides, taken before COVID-19 vaccination. The receptors stem from a human donor who received a COVID-19 vaccine.

V gene TRBV5-5 combines with J gene TRBJ1-3; D remains ambiguous. The ends were cut back, 1 base at V and 4 bases at J, with 6 bases in the middle. The CDR3 loop spans 13 amino acids. Germline loops: CDR1 SGHKS, CDR2 YYEKEE (reference sequence). This chain's CDR3 is CASSLYLGNTIYF. For the CDR3, the DNA is TGTGCCAGCAGCTTGTATTTGGGAAACACCATATATTTT.

The chain couples TRBV4-2 to TRBJ1-5; D uncertain. There are 16 residues in the CDR3. Trimming shortened V by 0 bases and J by 0 bases, and 9 bases separated the two germline ends. The germline CDR1 and CDR2 sequences are LGHNA and YNFKEQ. The CDR3 DNA is TGTGCCAGCAGCCAAGATGGACGGTATAGCAATCAGCCCCAGCATTTT. Amino acid sequence: CASSQDGRYSNQPQHF.

This sequence joins TRBV6-1 and TRBJ1-3, with D perhaps matching TRBD1 (5 bases). Deletions cut 2 bases from V and 4 bases from J, with 15 bases between. Germline V gene lookup returns CDR1 MNHNS and CDR2 SASEGT. The CDR3 extends over 16 amino acids. The CDR3 region has the DNA TGTGCCAGCAGTGAAAACGGGGGTGCCCGCGGAAACACCATATATTTT. It is translated as CASSENGGARGNTIYF.

The chain recombines TRBV6-2 or TRBV6-3 with TRBJ1-1; TRBD1 is a possible D gene (5 bases). This CDR3 is 15 amino acids long. Between the trimmed V and J ends, which lost 0 bases and 3 bases, there was a span of 11 bases. Germline CDR1 MNHEY, CDR2 SVGEGT. In nucleotides, the CDR3 is TGTGCCAGCAGTTACTCGAAGGGGAAGGACACTGAAGCTTTCTTT. Residues: CASSYSKGKDTEAFF.

The chain joins TRBV5-6 to TRBJ2-3; D unresolved. The CDR3 has 15 amino acids. Germline CDR1 SGHDT, CDR2 YYEEEE. Trimming shortened V by 1 base and J by 0 bases, and 9 bases separated the two germline ends. CDR3 in amino acids: CASSLSVASTDTQYF. The CDR3 DNA is TGTGCCAGCAGCTTGAGCGTAGCTAGCACAGATACGCAGTATTTT.

The rearrangement links TRBV18 to TRBJ2-7; perhaps TRBD1 as D (6 bases). The CDR3 sequence is 15 residues long. Trimming stripped 4 bases from V and 4 bases from J, with 17 bases between. Germline V gives CDR1 KGHSH, CDR2 LQKENI. CDR3 coding DNA: TGTGCCAGCTCACTAAACCCAGGGGAGAGGTACGAGCAGTACGTC. Protein: CASSLNPGERYEQYV.

The V call is TRBV6-2 or TRBV6-3, the J call TRBJ2-5; a weak D match, TRBD2 (6 bases). Per the germline V gene, CDR1 is MNHEY and CDR2 is SVGEGT. Trimming shortened V by 2 bases and J by 5 bases, and 12 bases separated the two germline ends. This CDR3 comprises 14 residues. The CDR3 protein is CASSYGRLAETQYF. In DNA, the CDR3 is TGTGCCAGCAGTTACGGGAGGCTAGCGGAGACCCAGTACTTC.

This chain connects TRBV5-6 to TRBJ2-2; D gene ambiguous. The V end lost 1 base, the J end lost 0 bases, and 10 bases lay between the germline ends. This CDR3 is 16 amino acids long. CDR1 is SGHDT, CDR2 YYEEEE, per germline. In nucleotides, the CDR3 is TGTGCCAGCAGCTTGTTAGCCGGATCGAACACCGGGGAGCTGTTTTTT. It translates to CASSLLAGSNTGELFF.

V is TRBV7-3 and J is TRBJ1-3; tentatively, D is TRBD1 (5 bases). The V gene lost 0 bases and the J gene lost 2 bases, with 11 bases spanning the gap. Germline CDR1 and CDR2: SGHTA and FQGTGA. The CDR3 has 16 amino acids. In DNA form, the CDR3 reads TGTGCCAGCAGCTTAACGGCAGGGAGACCTGGAAACACCATATATTTT. It translates to CASSLTAGRPGNTIYF.